These 26 T cell receptor beta chains share one sample of origin, sequenced in a study of blood T cell repertoires in COVID-19. This table comes from immunoSEQ multiplex PCR, and its TCRdb copy is limited to in-frame clones, with some not included. The sample contains some 240,000 clones, 80% to 90% of which appear only once. The sample taken for sequencing was peripheral blood. These TCRs come from a woman aged 70-85 years with COVID-19, enrolled during active disease.

V is TRBV7-9 and J is TRBJ2-7; D perhaps matches TRBD1 (6 bases). Germline CDR1 reads SEHNR; CDR2 reads FQNEAQ (reference sequence). V lost 6 bases and J lost 6, with 18 bases in between. CDR3 length equals 14 residues. The CDR3, as DNA: TGTGCCAGCAGTCTTAATACAGGGTACGCCGAGCAGTACTTC. Amino acid sequence: CASSLNTGYAEQYF.

V gene TRBV24-1 combines with J gene TRBJ1-4; D unresolved. CDR1 KGHDR and CDR2 SFDVKD come from the germline V gene. The germline V and J ends were trimmed by 9 bases and 7 bases, with 14 bases remaining between them. The CDR3 extends over 13 amino acids. In DNA form, the CDR3 reads TGTGCCACCGGAGACGGTGCTAGTGAAAAACTGTTTTTT. It specifies CATGDGASEKLFF.

The rearrangement links TRBV9 to TRBJ2-7; TRBD2 matches at 7 bases. V shed 0 bases, J shed 7 bases, and the junction held 10 bases outside the gene matches. Germline V gives CDR1 SGDLS, CDR2 YYNGEE. There are 15 residues in the CDR3. As DNA, the CDR3 is TGTGCCAGCAGCGTAGAAGCGGGAAGGTTGAGGGAGCAGTACTTC. Amino acid sequence: CASSVEAGRLREQYF.

V and J are TRBV15 and TRBJ1-6; a possible D gene is TRBD1 (5 bases). The ends were cut back, 1 base at V and 7 bases at J, with 14 bases in the middle. There are 16 residues in the CDR3. Germline V gene lookup returns CDR1 LNHNV and CDR2 YYDKDF (reference sequence). For the CDR3, the DNA is TGTGCCACCAGCAGAGGGTGGGCAGGGCGCAATTCACCCCTCCACTTT. Its protein product is CATSRGWAGRNSPLHF. Filled out from reference TRBV15 and TRBJ1-6, the complete variable domain reads DAMVIQNPRYQVTQFGKPVTLSCSQTLNHNVMYWYQQKSSQAPKLLFHYYDKDFNNEADTPDNFQSRRPNTSFCFLDIRSPGLGDTAMYLCATSRGWAGRNSPLHFGNGTRLTVT.

The rearrangement uses TRBV7-8 and TRBJ2-5, with D perhaps TRBD1 (6 bases). CDR1 is SGHVS and CDR2 is FQNEAQ in the germline V gene. The CDR3 consists of 16 residues. Trimming pared 0 bases from V and 2 bases from J, leaving 13 bases between. The CDR3 protein is CASSLAFVTGQETQYF. The CDR3 DNA is TGTGCCAGCAGCTTAGCGTTCGTCACAGGGCAAGAGACCCAGTACTTC. The variable domain in full, completed from reference TRBV7-8 and TRBJ2-5, reads GAGVSQSPRYKVAKRGQDVALRCDPISGHVSLFWYQQALGQGPEFLTYFQNEAQLDKSGLPSDRFFAERPEGSVSTLKIQRTQQEDSAVYLCASSLAFVTGQETQYFGPGTRLLVL.

The chain has TRBV5-1 and TRBJ1-6; D perhaps matches TRBD1 (6 bases). The germline gives CDR1 SGHRS, CDR2 YFSETQ. The V gene lost 0 bases and the J gene lost 8 bases, with 12 bases spanning the gap. The CDR3 spans 15 residues. CDR3 sequence reads: CASSLARDTYSPLHF. The CDR3 DNA is TGCGCCAGCAGCTTGGCCCGGGACACCTATTCACCCCTCCACTTT.

This chain connects TRBV19 to TRBJ2-7; the match to TRBD1 covers 9 bases. CDR3 size: 15 residues. Germline values: CDR1 LNHDA, CDR2 SQIVND (reference sequence). The V gene end was trimmed by 5 bases and the J gene end by 2 bases; junction bases not matched to a gene: 7. The CDR3 spells CASSFRDRVTYEQYF. The DNA for the CDR3 is TGTGCCAGTAGTTTCCGGGACAGGGTTACCTACGAGCAGTACTTC. Together with reference TRBV19 and TRBJ2-7, the CDR3 gives the full variable domain: DGGITQSPKYLFRKEGQNVTLSCEQNLNHDAMYWYRQDPGQGLRLIYYSQIVNDFQKGDIAEGYSVSREKKESFPLTVTSAQKNPTAFYLCASSFRDRVTYEQYFGPGTRLTVT.

The chain employs TRBV3-1 (or the pseudogene TRBV3-2) and TRBJ2-7; tentative D call: TRBD2 (5 bases). The V end was cut by 0 bases, the J end by 8 bases, with 26 bases between. Germline values: CDR1 LGHDT, CDR2 YNNKEL (reference sequence). CDR3 size: 18 residues. CDR3 sequence: CASSQDPLAQVTTRKQYF. In DNA form, the CDR3 reads TGTGCCAGCAGCCAAGATCCACTGGCTCAGGTTACAACTAGGAAGCAGTACTTC.

This chain links TRBV4-3 with TRBJ2-1, with 8 bases aligning to TRBD1. The germline CDR1 and CDR2 sequences are LGHNA and YSLEER. Unmatched junction bases numbered 5, after V lost 0 bases and J lost 4 bases. The CDR3 contains 16 residues. CDR3 bases: TGCGCCAGCAGCCAAGAGGTCAGGGGGCCTTACAATGAGCAGTTCTTC. Amino acid sequence: CASSQEVRGPYNEQFF.

V and J are TRBV19 and TRBJ1-5; the D is unclear. The germline gives CDR1 LNHDA, CDR2 SQIVND (reference sequence). The CDR3 is made up of 17 amino acids. V shed 6 bases and J shed 2 bases, with 20 bases lying between them. CDR3 sequence reads: CASSQARGGRGNQPQHF. The DNA of the CDR3 is TGTGCCAGTAGCCAGGCACGGGGAGGTAGGGGCAATCAGCCCCAGCATTTT. The full variable domain, in which reference TRBV19 and TRBJ1-5 provide the parts outside the CDR3, is DGGITQSPKYLFRKEGQNVTLSCEQNLNHDAMYWYRQDPGQGLRLIYYSQIVNDFQKGDIAEGYSVSREKKESFPLTVTSAQKNPTAFYLCASSQARGGRGNQPQHFGDGTRLSIL.

The rearrangement links TRBV4-3 to TRBJ1-2; D is perhaps TRBD1 (6 bases). The CDR3 runs 15 residues. Trimming removed 0 bases from V and 2 bases from J, with 10 bases in between. From germline, CDR1 is LGHNA and CDR2 YSLEER. CDR3 in amino acids: CASSQDHQGNYGYTF. DNA for the CDR3: TGCGCCAGCAGCCAAGATCACCAGGGGAACTATGGCTACACCTTC.

The rearrangement links TRBV7-2 to TRBJ2-7, with D possibly matching TRBD2 (6 bases). The germline V gene has CDR1 SGHTA and CDR2 FQGNSA. V dropped 1 base and J dropped 4 bases, with 14 bases sitting between them. The CDR3 totals 15 residues. CDR3 residues: CASSLGAGSGYEQYF. The CDR3 DNA reads TGTGCCAGCAGCTTAGGGGCGGGGAGCGGTTACGAGCAGTACTTC.

The chain links TRBV5-6 to TRBJ1-6, with D maybe TRBD1 (6 bases). Germline loops: CDR1 SGHDT, CDR2 YYEEEE. The CDR3 has 15 amino acids. V was pared by 3 bases and J by 6 bases, with 13 bases between. CDR3 DNA sequence: TGTGCCAGCAGCTGGGTGGACAGAAGTAATTCACCCCTCCACTTT. Translated: CASSWVDRSNSPLHF.

The chain employs TRBV30 and TRBJ1-5; no definite D call. The CDR3 contains 13 residues. Trimming pared 4 bases from V and 3 bases from J, leaving 10 bases between. CDR1 GTSNPN and CDR2 SVGIG come from the germline V gene (reference sequence). The CDR3 DNA follows: TGTGCCTGGAATGCAGGCCCCAATCAGCCCCAGCATTTT. This gives the protein CAWNAGPNQPQHF.

This clone was recorded a few times. The CDR3 DNA is TGTGCCAGCAGAAACTCAGGGGGGAGCACTGAAGCTTTCTTT. This encodes CASRNSGGSTEAFF. This chain links TRBV25-1 with TRBJ1-1; 7 bases agree with TRBD1. V lost 6 bases and J lost 4; bases outside the gene matches: 8. The CDR3 runs to 14 residues. Germline CDR1 and CDR2: MGHDK and SYGVNS.

The CDR3 is CASRRSANYGYTF. The DNA of the CDR3 is TGTGCCAGCAGACGGAGCGCAAACTATGGCTACACCTTC. J is TRBJ1-2 and V is TRBV28; D gene uncertain. Trimming stripped 6 bases from V and 2 bases from J, with 10 bases between. Germline V gene sequence: CDR1 MDHEN, CDR2 SYDVKM. This CDR3 has 13 amino acids.

The chain recombines TRBV7-8 with TRBJ2-7; 12 positions agree with TRBD2. CDR3 length equals 15 residues. The germline V gene encodes CDR1 SGHVS and CDR2 FQNEAQ. The trim removed 4 bases at V and 5 bases at J, leaving 6 bases unmatched. The CDR3 DNA reads TGTGCCAGCAGCTCGTCTAGCGGGAGGGCCAACGAGCAGTACTTC. Amino acids: CASSSSSGRANEQYF.

The rearrangement joins TRBV4-1 to TRBJ2-1, with 7 bases identical to TRBD2. The trim removed 0 bases at V and 5 bases at J, leaving 10 bases unmatched. Germline V gene sequence: CDR1 MGHRA, CDR2 YSYEKL. There are 17 residues in the CDR3. This CDR3 reads CASSQDRLAGPHNEQFF. The CDR3 nucleotides read TGCGCCAGCAGCCAAGATAGGTTAGCGGGTCCCCACAATGAGCAGTTCTTC.

The chain uses TRBV5-1 and TRBJ2-1, with a weak D call TRBD2 (6 bases). V dropped 0 bases and J dropped 9 bases, with 16 bases sitting between them. Germline V CDR1 and CDR2: SGHRS, YFSETQ. This CDR3 is 15 amino acids long. This chain's CDR3 is CASSLAGSSNSEQFF. The CDR3 DNA reads as TGCGCCAGCAGCTTGGCCGGGAGTTCTAATAGTGAGCAGTTCTTC.

The chain uses TRBV19 and TRBJ1-5; a possible D gene is TRBD1 (5 bases). The V gene lost 5 bases and the J gene lost 0 bases, with 11 bases spanning the gap. Germline CDR1 LNHDA, CDR2 SQIVND (reference sequence). The CDR3 spans 15 residues. CDR3 DNA: TGTGCCAGTAGTGGGCAGGGATATAGCAATCAGCCCCAGCATTTT. Its protein product is CASSGQGYSNQPQHF.

This chain links TRBV2 with TRBJ2-7; TRBD2 is a possible D gene (6 bases). CDR3 length equals 13 residues. CDR1 is SNHLY and CDR2 is FYNNEI in the germline V gene. V was trimmed by 6 bases and J by 3 bases, leaving 12 bases between them. The CDR3: CASSGLSGYEQYF. The CDR3 DNA sequence: TGTGCCAGCAGCGGACTAAGCGGCTACGAGCAGTACTTC.

This chain joins TRBV2 and TRBJ2-7; D is perhaps TRBD2 (6 bases). This CDR3 is 13 amino acids long. Germline V gives CDR1 SNHLY, CDR2 FYNNEI. V gave up 5 bases and J gave up 5 bases, with 13 bases separating them. The CDR3, as DNA: TGTGCCAGCAGTCCCAGACTAGTCGACGAGCAGTACTTC. This gives the protein CASSPRLVDEQYF.

The CDR3 reads CASSRDRAKNIQYF. The CDR3 DNA sequence: TGTGCCAGCAGCCGCGACAGAGCCAAAAACATTCAGTACTTC. V is TRBV6-5 and J is TRBJ2-4, with D tentatively TRBD1 (5 bases). V lost 6 bases and J 0 bases, leaving 9 bases between the germline ends. Germline V gives CDR1 MNHEY, CDR2 SVGAGI. There are 14 residues in the CDR3.

The rearrangement joins TRBV7-3 to TRBJ2-3; perhaps TRBD2 as D (7 bases). The V gene lost 5 bases and the J gene lost 6 bases, with 21 bases spanning the gap. Germline V lookup: CDR1 SGHTA, CDR2 FQGTGA. The CDR3 loop spans 16 amino acids. The CDR3 DNA follows: TGTGCCAGCAGCCCCGATCGAGGGGGGGAAGGGGATACGCAGTATTTT. Its translation: CASSPDRGGEGDTQYF.

The V and J genes are TRBV6-9 and TRBJ2-7, with TRBD2 matching over 8 bases. The germline CDR1 and CDR2 sequences are MNHGY and SVAAGI. V shed 10 bases, J shed 4 bases, and the junction held 15 bases outside the gene matches. This CDR3 region has 15 residues. In nucleotides, the CDR3 is TGTGCCACTCCACCAACCGGGACTAGGGATTACGAGCAGTACTTC. It yields the protein CATPPTGTRDYEQYF.

The CDR3 reads CASSLVTGINEQFF. The CDR3 nucleotides are TGTGCCAGCAGTTTGGTGACAGGGATCAATGAGCAGTTCTTC. The rearrangement joins TRBV28 to TRBJ2-1; TRBD1 matches 7 bases. Germline-derived CDR1 and CDR2 are MDHEN and SYDVKM. The trim removed 3 bases at V and 6 bases at J, leaving 5 bases unmatched. The CDR3 extends over 14 amino acids.